The 13 T cell receptor beta chains below come from one sample, sequenced in a study of CD8+ T cells in alopecia areata. Treatment specified: oral pan-JAK inhibitor, 5-10 mg twice daily. Following RNA extraction, reverse transcription yielded cDNA that acted as the sequencing template. This table comes from immunoSEQ multiplex PCR, and its TCRdb copy is limited to in-frame clones, with some not included. Among about 200,000 clones, 58% were seen once, and the ten largest hold about 5.1%. Material: CD4+ T cells sorted from blood, obtained at week 24, from a patient treated with tofacitinib. The source is a human donor with alopecia areata.

This clone has a handful of counts. The rearrangement joins TRBV2 to TRBJ2-7; D might be TRBD1 (5 bases). The CDR3 has 13 amino acids. Trimming took 6 bases from V and 3 from J, leaving 12 bases between them. Germline CDR1 is SNHLY and CDR2 is FYNNEI. CDR3 nucleotides: TGTGCCAGCAGGAAGGAGCAGGGCTACGAGCAGTACTTC. Its translation: CASRKEQGYEQYF.

This clone turned up a few times. The chain recombines TRBV7-2 with TRBJ2-1, with D possibly being TRBD1 or TRBD2 (5 bases each). The length of the CDR3 is 16 residues. Trimming removed 5 bases from V and 2 bases from J, with 16 bases in between. Germline assignment: CDR1 SGHTA and CDR2 FQGNSA. For the CDR3, the DNA is TGTGCCAGCAGCCAAAGGTTGGGGGAGCCCTACAATGAGCAGTTCTTC. It translates to CASSQRLGEPYNEQFF.

This clone was recorded a few times. The genes are TRBV7-9 and TRBJ1-1; D possibly corresponds to TRBD1 (5 bases). V lost 6 bases and J lost 5, with 16 bases in between. This CDR3 region has 14 residues. Germline V gene sequence: CDR1 SEHNR, CDR2 FQNEAQ (reference sequence). CDR3 loop: CASSLKGFGTEAFF. CDR3 DNA: TGTGCCAGCAGTCTAAAGGGGTTCGGGACTGAAGCTTTCTTT.

The genes are TRBV4-1 and TRBJ1-2; unclear D gene. The V gene's germline CDR1 is MGHRA and CDR2 YSYEKL. The CDR3 has 11 amino acids. V lost 1 base and J 12 bases, leaving 9 bases between the germline ends. The CDR3 bases are TGCGCCAGCAGCCAAGGATTGAGGAACACCTTC. Translation gives CASSQGLRNTF.

This clone was detected only a few times. V usage is TRBV4-1 and J usage is TRBJ2-7; D possibly uses TRBD1 or TRBD2 (6 bases each). CDR3 length equals 17 residues. Trimming took 1 base from V and 2 from J, leaving 18 bases between them. Germline CDR1 is MGHRA and CDR2 is YSYEKL. In DNA, the CDR3 is TGCGCCAGCAGCCAAGGGGGTCCGGGGGCACCCCCCTACGAGCAGTACTTC. Translation: CASSQGGPGAPPYEQYF.

The V gene is TRBV7-9, the J gene TRBJ1-1; D is possibly TRBD1 (5 bases). This CDR3 has 14 residues. CDR1 and CDR2 (germline): SEHNR, FQNEAQ (reference sequence). Trimming left V 1 base short and J 5 bases short, with 11 bases between. For the CDR3, the DNA is TGTGCCAGCAGCTTAGATCTTCAGGGAACTGAAGCTTTCTTT. Translation: CASSLDLQGTEAFF.

The chain has TRBV29-1 and TRBJ2-2; D is perhaps TRBD1 (5 bases). The CDR3 spans 17 residues. Germline CDR1 reads SQVTM; CDR2 reads ANQGSEA. V lost 2 bases and J lost 4, with 20 bases in between. The DNA for the CDR3 is TGCAGCGTTGAAAGAGAGGAAGGGGCTGACGGCACCGGGGAGCTGTTTTTT. It translates to CSVEREEGADGTGELFF.

This clone was seen a few times. The gene calls are TRBV7-9 and TRBJ2-7; 8 nucleotides align to TRBD1. V lost 7 bases and J lost 9; bases outside the gene matches: 14. Germline CDR1 and CDR2: SEHNR and FQNEAQ (reference sequence). The CDR3 has 14 amino acids. CDR3 in DNA: TGTGCCAGCACCGCAGGGACAGGCCCCCTAGGGCAGTACTTC. Translation gives CASTAGTGPLGQYF.

The genes are TRBV29-1 and TRBJ2-5; 12 nucleotides agree with TRBD1. The assigned J gene may be wrong: the sequence end matches TRBJ2-7 better. Germline values: CDR1 SQVTM, CDR2 ANQGSEA. The CDR3 runs to 13 residues. For the CDR3, the DNA is TGCAGCGTTCAACGGGACAGGGGGCTCGAGCAGTACTTC. Protein sequence: CSVQRDRGLEQYF.

The rearrangement uses TRBV6-5 and TRBJ2-5; perhaps TRBD1 as D (5 bases). This CDR3 spans 15 amino acids. The germline CDR1 and CDR2 sequences are MNHEY and SVGAGI. V was trimmed by 5 bases and J by 3 bases, leaving 16 bases between them. The CDR3 region has the DNA TGTGCCAGCAGTCCCCGTGGGGCTTCTGAAGAGACCCAGTACTTC. Translated, it gives CASSPRGASEETQYF.

The CDR3 DNA reads TGTGCCAGCAGTGAAGCGCTTTTGGAAGAGACCCAGTACTTC. Translated: CASSEALLEETQYF. The rearrangement uses TRBV2 and TRBJ2-5; no definite D call. The germline V gene encodes CDR1 SNHLY and CDR2 FYNNEI. V was cut by 0 bases and J by 3 bases, with 8 bases left in between. The CDR3 is made up of 14 amino acids. Complete variable domain (other parts from reference TRBV2 and TRBJ2-5): EPEVTQTPSHQVTQMGQEVILRCVPISNHLYFYWYRQILGQKVEFLVSFYNNEISEKSEIFDDQFSVERPDGSNFTLKIRSTKLEDSAMYFCASSEALLEETQYFGPGTRLLVL.

The chain uses TRBV29-1 and TRBJ2-3, with D perhaps matching TRBD2 (5 bases). CDR1 and CDR2 from the germline V gene are SQVTM and ANQGSEA. Trimming pared 8 bases from V and 4 bases from J, leaving 10 bases between. The CDR3 sequence is 11 residues long. Here the CDR3 reads CSHTRSDTQYF. CDR3 bases: TGCAGCCATACTAGATCAGATACGCAGTATTTT.

This chain joins TRBV7-9 and TRBJ2-1, with D perhaps matching TRBD2 (6 bases). The CDR3 has 15 residues. CDR1 is SEHNR and CDR2 is FQNEAQ in the germline V gene (reference sequence). V gave up 3 bases and J gave up 3 bases, with 12 bases separating them. DNA for the CDR3: TGTGCCAGCAGCTTGCCGGGGGAGATCTACAATGAGCAGTTCTTC. It codes for CASSLPGEIYNEQFF.